This T cell receptor (beta chain) was recovered during a study of metastatic and nonmetastatic thyroid tumors. Thyroid surgery was preceded by no treatment in any patient. TCRdb re-clonotyped the PCR reads through MiXCR. Of about 20,000 clones in the sample, 24% are singletons; the top ten hold 5.5% to 8%. Overall study results and limits: When malignant thyroid tumors were compared with benign nodules, TCR beta diversity was reportedly significantly higher in the malignant tumors. This held in both blood and tumor samples.

Trimming pared 8 bases from V and 4 bases from J, leaving 11 bases between. The CDR3 has 12 residues. CDR1 MDHEN and CDR2 SYDVKM come from the germline V gene. As for this clone: Its antigen is not known.

The sequencing sample was made of tumor tissue. The chain couples TRBV28 to TRBJ1-2; D is unclear. The sequence came from a female donor with papillary thyroid cancer or a benign thyroid nodule (not recorded which). Some clones in this sample may be carry-over from other donors' samples. Here the CDR3 DNA reads TGTGCCAGCGGGCCAGCTACCTATGGCTACACCTTC. Its protein product is CASGPATYGYTF.